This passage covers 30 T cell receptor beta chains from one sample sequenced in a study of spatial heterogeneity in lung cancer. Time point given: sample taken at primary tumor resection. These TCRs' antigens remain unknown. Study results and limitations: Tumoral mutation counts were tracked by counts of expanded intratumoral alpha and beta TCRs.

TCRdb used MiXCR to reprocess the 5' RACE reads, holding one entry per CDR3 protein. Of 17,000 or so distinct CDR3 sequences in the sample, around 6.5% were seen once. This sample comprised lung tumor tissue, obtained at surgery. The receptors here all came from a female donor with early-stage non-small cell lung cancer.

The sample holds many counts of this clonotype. The CDR3 DNA sequence: TGTGCCACCAGTGAAAGCTTCTCCTACGAGCAGTACTTC. It yields the protein CATSESFSYEQYF. This chain connects TRBV24-1 to TRBJ2-7; D is unresolved. The germline gives CDR1 KGHDR, CDR2 SFDVKD. V lost 4 bases and J 0 bases, leaving 6 bases between the germline ends. The CDR3 consists of 13 residues.

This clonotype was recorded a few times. The CDR3 DNA is TGTGCCAGCAGTTGGGACAGTCGTTTTGAAGCTTTCTTT. Its translation is CASSWDSRFEAFF. The V gene is TRBV6-1, the J gene TRBJ1-1, with 7 bases lining up with TRBD1. CDR1 MNHNS and CDR2 SASEGT come from the germline V gene. The length of the CDR3 is 13 residues. Trimming cost V 5 bases and J 7 bases; bases outside gene matches: 7.

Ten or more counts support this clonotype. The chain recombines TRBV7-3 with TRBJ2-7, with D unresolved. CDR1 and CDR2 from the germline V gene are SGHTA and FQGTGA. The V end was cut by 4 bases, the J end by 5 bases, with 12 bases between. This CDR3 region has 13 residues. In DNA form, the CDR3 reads TGTGCCAGCAGCTCCCCTCGCCGGCACGAGCAGTACTTC. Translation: CASSSPRRHEQYF. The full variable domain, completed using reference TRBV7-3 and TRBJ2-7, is GAGVSQTPSNKVTEKGKYVELRCDPISGHTALYWYRQSLGQGPEFLIYFQGTGAADDSGLPNDRFFAVRPEGSVSTLKIQRTERGDSAVYLCASSSPRRHEQYFGPGTRLTVT.

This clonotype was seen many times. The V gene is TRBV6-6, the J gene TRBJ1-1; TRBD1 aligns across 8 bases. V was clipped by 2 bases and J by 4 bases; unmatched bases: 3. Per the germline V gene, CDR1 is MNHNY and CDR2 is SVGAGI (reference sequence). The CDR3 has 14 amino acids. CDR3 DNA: TGTGCCAGCAGTTACGACAGGGGAGGCACTGAAGCTTTCTTT. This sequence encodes CASSYDRGGTEAFF.

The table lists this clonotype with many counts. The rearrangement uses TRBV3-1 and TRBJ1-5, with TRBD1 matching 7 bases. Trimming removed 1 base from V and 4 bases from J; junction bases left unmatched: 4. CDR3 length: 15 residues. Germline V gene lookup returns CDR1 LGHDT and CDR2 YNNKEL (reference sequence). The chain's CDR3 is CASSQGQGVNQPQHF. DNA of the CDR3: TGTGCCAGCAGCCAAGGCCAGGGGGTGAATCAGCCCCAGCATTTT.

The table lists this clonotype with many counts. This CDR3 is CASSQDASGGREQYF. CDR3 sequence (DNA): TGTGCCAGCAGCCAAGACGCGTCAGGGGGCAGGGAGCAGTACTTC. The chain combines TRBV14 with TRBJ2-7; 8 nucleotides line up with TRBD1. V shed 0 bases, J shed 7 bases, and the junction held 8 bases outside the gene matches. From germline, CDR1 is SGHDN and CDR2 FVKESK. This CDR3 contains 15 residues.

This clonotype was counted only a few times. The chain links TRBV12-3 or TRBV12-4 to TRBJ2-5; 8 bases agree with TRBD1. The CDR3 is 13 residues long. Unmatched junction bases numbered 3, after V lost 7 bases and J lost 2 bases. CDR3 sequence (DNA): TGTGCCAGCAAGCGACAGGGGCAAGAGACCCAGTACTTC. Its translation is CASKRQGQETQYF.

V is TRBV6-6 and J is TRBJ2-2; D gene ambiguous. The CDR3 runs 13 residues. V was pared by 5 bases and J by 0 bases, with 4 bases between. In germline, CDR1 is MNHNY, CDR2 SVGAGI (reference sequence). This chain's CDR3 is CASSPPNTGELFF. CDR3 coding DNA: TGTGCCAGCAGTCCTCCGAACACCGGGGAGCTGTTTTTT.

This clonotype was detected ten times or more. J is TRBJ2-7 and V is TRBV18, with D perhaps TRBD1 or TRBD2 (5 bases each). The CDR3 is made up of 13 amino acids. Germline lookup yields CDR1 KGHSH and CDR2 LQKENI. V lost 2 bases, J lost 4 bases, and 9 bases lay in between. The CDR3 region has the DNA TGTGCCAGCTCACCAGGGGGTTCGTACGAGCAGTACTTC. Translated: CASSPGGSYEQYF.

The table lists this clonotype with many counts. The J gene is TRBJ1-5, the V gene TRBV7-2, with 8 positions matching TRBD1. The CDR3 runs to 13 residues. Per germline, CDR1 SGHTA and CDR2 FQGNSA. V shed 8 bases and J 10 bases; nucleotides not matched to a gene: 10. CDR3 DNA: TGTGCCAGCGGGGAATCTGGACAGGGTCCCCAGCATTTT. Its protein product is CASGESGQGPQHF.

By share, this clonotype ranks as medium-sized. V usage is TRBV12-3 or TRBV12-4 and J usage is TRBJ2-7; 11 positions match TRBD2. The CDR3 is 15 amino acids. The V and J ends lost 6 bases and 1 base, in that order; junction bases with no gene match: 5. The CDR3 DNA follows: TGTGCCAGCAGATTTAGCGGGGGGGCTTCCTACGAGCAGTACTTC. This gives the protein CASRFSGGASYEQYF.

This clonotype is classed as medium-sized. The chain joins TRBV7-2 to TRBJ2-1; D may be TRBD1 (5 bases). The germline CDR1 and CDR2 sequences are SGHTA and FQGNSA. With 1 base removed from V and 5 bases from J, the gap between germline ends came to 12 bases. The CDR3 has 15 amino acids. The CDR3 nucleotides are TGTGCCAGCAGCTTAGGGGGCGCGGTCCACAATGAGCAGTTCTTC. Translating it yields CASSLGGAVHNEQFF.

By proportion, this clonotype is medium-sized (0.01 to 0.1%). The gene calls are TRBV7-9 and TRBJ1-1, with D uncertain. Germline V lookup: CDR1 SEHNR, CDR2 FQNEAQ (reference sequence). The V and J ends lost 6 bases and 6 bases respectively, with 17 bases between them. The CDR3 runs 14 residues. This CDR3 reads CASSHPVKRAEAFF. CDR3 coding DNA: TGTGCCAGCAGTCACCCCGTTAAACGGGCTGAAGCTTTCTTT.

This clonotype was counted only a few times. CDR3 in amino acids: CASSEAHGADRLGNQPQHF. CDR3 in DNA: TGTGCCAGCAGTGAAGCGCATGGGGCAGACAGGTTGGGCAATCAGCCCCAGCATTTT. The rearrangement links TRBV2 to TRBJ1-5; D is perhaps TRBD1 (6 bases). This CDR3 contains 19 residues. Germline V gene data show CDR1 as SNHLY and CDR2 as FYNNEI. Trimming took 0 bases from V and 2 from J, leaving 20 bases between them.

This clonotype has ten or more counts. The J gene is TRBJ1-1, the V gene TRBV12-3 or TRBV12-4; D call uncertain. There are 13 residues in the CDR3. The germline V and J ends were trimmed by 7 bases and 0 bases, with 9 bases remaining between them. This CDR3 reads CASTPVLNTEAFF. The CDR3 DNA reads TGTGCCAGCACCCCGGTCCTGAACACTGAAGCTTTCTTT.

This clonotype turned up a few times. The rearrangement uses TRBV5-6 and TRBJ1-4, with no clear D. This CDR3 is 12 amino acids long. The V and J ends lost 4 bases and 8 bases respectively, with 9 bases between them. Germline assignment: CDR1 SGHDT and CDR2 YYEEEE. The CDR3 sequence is CASSISDEKLFF. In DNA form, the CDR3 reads TGTGCCAGCAGCATCTCGGACGAAAAACTGTTTTTT.

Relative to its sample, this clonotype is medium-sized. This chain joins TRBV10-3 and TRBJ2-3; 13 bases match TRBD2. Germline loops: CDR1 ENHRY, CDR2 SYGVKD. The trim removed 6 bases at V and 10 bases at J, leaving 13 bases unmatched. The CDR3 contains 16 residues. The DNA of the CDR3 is TGTGCCATCAGGCAAGGACTAGCGGGGGCAAGTGACTCGCAGTATTTT. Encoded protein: CAIRQGLAGASDSQYF.

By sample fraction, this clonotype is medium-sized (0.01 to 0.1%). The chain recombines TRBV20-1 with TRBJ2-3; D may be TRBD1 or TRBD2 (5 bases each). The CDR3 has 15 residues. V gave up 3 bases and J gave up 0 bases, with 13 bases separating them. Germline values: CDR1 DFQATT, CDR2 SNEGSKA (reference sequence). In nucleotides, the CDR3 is TGCAGTGCTAGGGGCCGGGACGTAAGCACAGATACGCAGTATTTT. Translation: CSARGRDVSTDTQYF.

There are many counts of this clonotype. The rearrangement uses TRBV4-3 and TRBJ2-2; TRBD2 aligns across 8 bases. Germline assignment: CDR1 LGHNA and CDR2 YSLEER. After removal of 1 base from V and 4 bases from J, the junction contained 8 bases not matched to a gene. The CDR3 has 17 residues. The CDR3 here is CASSQVIQRGTTGELFF. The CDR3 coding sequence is TGCGCCAGCAGCCAAGTTATCCAGCGGGGGACCACCGGGGAGCTGTTTTTT.

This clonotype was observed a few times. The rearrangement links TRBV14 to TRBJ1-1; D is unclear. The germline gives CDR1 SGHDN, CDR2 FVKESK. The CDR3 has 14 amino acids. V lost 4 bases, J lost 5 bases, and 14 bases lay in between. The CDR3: CASSPGGRPTEAFF. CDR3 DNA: TGTGCCAGCAGCCCCGGCGGTCGCCCGACTGAAGCTTTCTTT.

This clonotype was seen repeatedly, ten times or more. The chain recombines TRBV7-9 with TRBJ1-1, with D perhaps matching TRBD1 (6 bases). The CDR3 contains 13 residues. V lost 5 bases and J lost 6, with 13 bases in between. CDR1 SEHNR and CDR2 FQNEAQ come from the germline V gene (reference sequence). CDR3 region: CASSPFGGPEAFF. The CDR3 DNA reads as TGTGCCAGCAGCCCGTTCGGGGGGCCTGAAGCTTTCTTT.

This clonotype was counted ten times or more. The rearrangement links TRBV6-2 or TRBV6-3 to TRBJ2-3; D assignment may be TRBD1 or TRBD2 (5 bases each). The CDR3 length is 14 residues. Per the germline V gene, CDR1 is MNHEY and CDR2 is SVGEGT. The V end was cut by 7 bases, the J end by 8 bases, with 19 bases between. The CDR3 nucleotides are TGTGCCAGCATTGACGGGGCGATTCAGGGTACGCAGTATTTT. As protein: CASIDGAIQGTQYF.

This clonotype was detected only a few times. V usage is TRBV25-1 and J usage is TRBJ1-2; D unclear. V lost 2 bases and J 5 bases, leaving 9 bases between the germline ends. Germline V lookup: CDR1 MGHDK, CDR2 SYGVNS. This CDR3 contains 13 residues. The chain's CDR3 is CASSEGGIYGYTF. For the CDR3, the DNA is TGTGCCAGCAGTGAAGGTGGGATTTATGGCTACACCTTC.

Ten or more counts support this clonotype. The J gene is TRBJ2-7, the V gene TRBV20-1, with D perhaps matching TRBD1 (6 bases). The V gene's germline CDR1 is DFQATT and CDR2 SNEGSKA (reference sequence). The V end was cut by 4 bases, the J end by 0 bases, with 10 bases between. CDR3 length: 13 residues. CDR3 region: CSAILTGSYEQYF. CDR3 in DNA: TGCAGTGCTATCTTGACAGGCTCCTACGAGCAGTACTTC.

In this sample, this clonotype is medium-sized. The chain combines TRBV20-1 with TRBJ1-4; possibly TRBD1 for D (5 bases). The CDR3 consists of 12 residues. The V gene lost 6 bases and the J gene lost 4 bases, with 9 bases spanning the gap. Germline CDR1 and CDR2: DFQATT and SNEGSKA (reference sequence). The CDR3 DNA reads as TGCAGTGCAAGCAGGGATAATGAAAAACTGTTTTTT. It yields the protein CSASRDNEKLFF.

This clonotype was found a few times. The DNA of the CDR3 is TGTGCCAGCAGTTTAAAGGACAGGGCCTTGAACACTGAAGCTTTCTTT. Translated: CASSLKDRALNTEAFF. The rearrangement links TRBV12-3 or TRBV12-4 to TRBJ1-1; 8 bases fit TRBD1. The CDR3 consists of 16 residues. Trimming took 2 bases from V and 0 from J; bases not matched to a gene: 5.

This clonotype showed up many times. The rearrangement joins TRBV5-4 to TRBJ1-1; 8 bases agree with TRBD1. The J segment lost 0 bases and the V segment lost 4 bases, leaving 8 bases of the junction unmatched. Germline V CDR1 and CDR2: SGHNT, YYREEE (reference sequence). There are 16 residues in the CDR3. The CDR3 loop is CASSPLTGAMNTEAFF. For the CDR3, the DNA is TGTGCCAGCAGCCCTTTGACAGGGGCTATGAACACTGAAGCTTTCTTT.

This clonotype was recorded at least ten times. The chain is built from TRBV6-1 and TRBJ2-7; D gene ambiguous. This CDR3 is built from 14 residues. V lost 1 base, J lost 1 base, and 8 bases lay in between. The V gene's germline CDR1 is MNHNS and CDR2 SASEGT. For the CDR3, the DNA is TGTGCCAGCAGTGAAGAACCGAGGTCCTACGAGCAGTACTTC. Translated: CASSEEPRSYEQYF.

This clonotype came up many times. CDR3 bases: TGCAGTGCTAGAGATCAGTCCCCAAAAGGGTACGAGCAGTACTTC. Translated: CSARDQSPKGYEQYF. This sequence joins TRBV20-1 and TRBJ2-7, with D unclear. Looked up from germline, CDR1 is DFQATT and CDR2 is SNEGSKA (reference sequence). With 0 bases removed from V and 4 bases from J, the gap between germline ends came to 16 bases. The CDR3 length is 15 residues.

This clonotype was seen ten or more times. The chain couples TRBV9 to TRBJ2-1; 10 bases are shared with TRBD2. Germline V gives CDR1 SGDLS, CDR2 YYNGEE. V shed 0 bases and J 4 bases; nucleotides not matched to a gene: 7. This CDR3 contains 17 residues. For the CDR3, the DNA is TGTGCCAGCAGCGTAGGAGCGGGGGGGTCTTTATACAATGAGCAGTTCTTC. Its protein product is CASSVGAGGSLYNEQFF.